This T cell receptor (beta chain) was observed in a study of T cell changes during pregnancy in multiple sclerosis. There are 13 residues in the CDR3. V shed 4 bases and J shed 6 bases, with 9 bases lying between them. Per the germline V gene, CDR1 is SNHLY and CDR2 is FYNNEI. Measured with immunoSEQ multiplex PCR; TCRdb has only the in-frame clones, and not every one. The table has roughly 38,000 clones, 91% seen once. The TCR was taken from a female donor in good health, enrolled as a control in a pregnancy study. The rearrangement joins TRBV2 to TRBJ2-2; D may be TRBD1 (6 bases). Sequenced material: CD4+ T cells from peripheral blood mononuclear cells, taken in the second trimester of pregnancy. The CDR3 DNA follows: TGTGCCAGCAGTGCAGGGGTGGCCGGGGAGCTGTTTTTT. Translating it yields CASSAGVAGELFF.